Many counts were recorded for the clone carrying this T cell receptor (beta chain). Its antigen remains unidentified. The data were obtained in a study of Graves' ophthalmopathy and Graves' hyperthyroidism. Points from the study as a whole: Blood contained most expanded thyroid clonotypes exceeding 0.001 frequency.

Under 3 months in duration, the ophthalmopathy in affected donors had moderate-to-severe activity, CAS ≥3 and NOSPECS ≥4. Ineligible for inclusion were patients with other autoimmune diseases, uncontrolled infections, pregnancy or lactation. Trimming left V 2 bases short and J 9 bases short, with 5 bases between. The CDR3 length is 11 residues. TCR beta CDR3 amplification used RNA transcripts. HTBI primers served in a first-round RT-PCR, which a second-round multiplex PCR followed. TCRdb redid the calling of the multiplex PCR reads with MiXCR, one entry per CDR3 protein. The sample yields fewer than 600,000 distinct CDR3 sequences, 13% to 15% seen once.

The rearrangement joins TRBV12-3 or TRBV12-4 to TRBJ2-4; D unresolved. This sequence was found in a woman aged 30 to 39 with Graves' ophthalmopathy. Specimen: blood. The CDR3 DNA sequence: TGTGCCAGCAGTTTAACGGGCATTCAGTACTTC. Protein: CASSLTGIQYF.